Listed here are 13 T cell receptor beta chains from one sample, sequenced in a study of blood T cells in healthy people across ages. Together with a sample-barcoded 5' primer, a J-beta primer mix was included in a second PCR lasting about 6 to 11 cycles. MiXCR, applied by TCRdb to the 5' RACE reads, yields one record per CDR3 protein. The profile shows 1.5 million to 2 million distinct CDR3 sequences, under 30% of them singletons. The sample consisted of blood. The receptors shown here come from a woman in her twenties or thirties in good health.

V usage is TRBV4-1 and J usage is TRBJ2-3, with 7 bases lining up with TRBD2. In germline, CDR1 is MGHRA, CDR2 YSYEKL. J lost 8 bases, V lost 11 bases, and 4 bases had no gene match. The length of the CDR3 is 10 residues. The CDR3 nucleotides are TGCGCCTGGGAGGGCGGTACGCAGTATTTT. This translates into CAWEGGTQYF.

The rearrangement joins TRBV7-9 to TRBJ2-1; D is possibly TRBD1 or TRBD2 (5 bases each). The CDR3 runs to 15 residues. Trimming left V 5 bases short and J 7 bases short, with 18 bases between. Germline V gene sequence: CDR1 SEHNR, CDR2 FQNEAQ (reference sequence). The CDR3, as DNA: TGTGCCAGCAGCGCCCGGGGCCAGAGGATAAATGAGCAGTTCTTC. Translation: CASSARGQRINEQFF.

This clonotype was observed a few times. A clone one base away is much larger, so this may be a read error. The genes are TRBV12-3 or TRBV12-4 and TRBJ1-2; D gene uncertain. V lost 3 bases to trimming and J lost 6 bases, with 11 bases between them. This CDR3 region has 13 residues. The CDR3 sequence: CASSLERNDGYTF. Written as DNA, the CDR3 is TGTGCCAGCAGTTTGGAACGGAACGATGGCTACACCTTC.

The chain recombines TRBV12-3 or TRBV12-4 with TRBJ1-1; 8 bases map to TRBD1. V lost 7 bases to trimming and J lost 7 bases; unmatched junction nucleotides: 5. The length of the CDR3 is 12 residues. As DNA, the CDR3 is TGTGCCAGCAATCGACAGGGGTATGAAGCTTTCTTT. It encodes CASNRQGYEAFF.

The V and J genes are TRBV6-6 and TRBJ2-1, with TRBD2 matching 8 bases. The J call may be wrong; the DNA end is better matched by TRBJ2-7. Germline loops: CDR1 MNHNY, CDR2 SVGAGI (reference sequence). The CDR3 covers 15 residues. CDR3 region: CASSTSGHSYNEQYF. In nucleotides, the CDR3 is TGTGCCAGCAGCACTAGCGGACACTCCTACAATGAGCAGTACTTC.

Of note for this clonotype: A much larger clone lies one base from this, so it may be a read error. The V and J genes are TRBV29-1 and TRBJ1-1; no firm D call. There are 11 residues in the CDR3. Trimming removed 8 bases at V and 0 bases at J, with 7 bases between. Germline loops: CDR1 SQVTM, CDR2 ANQGSEA. CDR3 protein: CSHGVNTEAFF. The CDR3 DNA is TGCAGCCACGGGGTGAACACTGAAGCTTTCTTT.

This clonotype was picked up a small number of times. The chain recombines TRBV4-3 with TRBJ1-4, with D tentatively TRBD1 (6 bases). V was trimmed by 4 bases and J by 7 bases, leaving 16 bases between them. Germline V CDR1 and CDR2: LGHNA, YSLEER. The CDR3 length is 15 residues. CDR3 nucleotide sequence: TGCGCCAGCAGCCCAAGAAAGGGGGTGGCTGAAAAACTGTTTTTT. This encodes CASSPRKGVAEKLFF.

Ten or more counts support this clonotype. The chain is built from TRBV29-1 and TRBJ2-7; TRBD1 might be the D (6 bases). V lost 6 bases to trimming and J lost 1 base, with 10 bases between them. CDR1 is SQVTM, CDR2 ANQGSEA, per germline. The CDR3 is 12 amino acids. CDR3 loop: CSVATGSYEQYF. CDR3 in DNA: TGCAGCGTGGCTACAGGGTCCTACGAGCAGTACTTC.

Note on this clonotype: Mismatch with germline at one junction end may stem from a read error. The chain couples TRBV20-1 to TRBJ2-1; D unclear. CDR3 length: 13 residues. Germline loops: CDR1 DFQATT, CDR2 SNEGSKA (reference sequence). The CDR3 sequence: CCASDLTPHEQFF. As DNA, the CDR3 is TGCTGTGCCTCGGACCTCACTCCCCATGAGCAGTTCTTC.

In this sample, this clonotype turned up many times. The chain couples TRBV20-1 to TRBJ2-1; D unresolved. The CDR3 spans 15 residues. Germline CDR1 reads DFQATT; CDR2 reads SNEGSKA (reference sequence). V lost 5 bases, J lost 2 bases, and 16 bases lay in between. The CDR3 sequence is CSASRDNRAYNEQFF. The CDR3 DNA follows: TGCAGTGCTTCTAGAGACAACCGCGCCTACAATGAGCAGTTCTTC.

The chain uses TRBV29-1 and TRBJ2-7; 7 bases match TRBD1. There are 14 residues in the CDR3. Germline V CDR1 and CDR2: SQVTM, ANQGSEA. V dropped 7 bases and J dropped 3; count of bases not matched to a gene: 12. In DNA form, the CDR3 reads TGCAGCGCCAACAGGGGTACGGGATACTACGAGCAGTACTTC. Its translation: CSANRGTGYYEQYF.

In this sample, this clonotype turned up once. The genes are TRBV28 and TRBJ1-5, with D perhaps TRBD1 (5 bases). The CDR3 contains 15 residues. With 5 bases removed from V and 0 bases from J, the gap between germline ends came to 11 bases. Germline CDR1 and CDR2: MDHEN and SYDVKM. The CDR3 protein is CASSKEGYSNQPQHF. CDR3 bases: TGTGCCAGCAGTAAGGAGGGGTATAGCAATCAGCCCCAGCATTTT.

The chain is built from TRBV7-9 and TRBJ1-6, with a weak D call TRBD1 (5 bases). The V end lost 5 bases, the J end lost 11 bases, and 13 bases lay between the germline ends. CDR1 and CDR2 (germline): SEHNR, FQNEAQ (reference sequence). The CDR3 is 13 residues long. The CDR3 loop is CASSRPGFTPLHF. The CDR3 DNA reads as TGTGCCAGCAGCCGGCCAGGGTTTACACCCCTCCACTTT.